The subject of this entry is one TCR beta chain. In the source study's methods: Amplification from reference gene primers served as the basis for estimated nucleated cell counts. Sequenced by immunoSEQ multiplex PCR; TCRdb stores in-frame clones only, minus some. V and J calls and clone size come straight from that table; D and trimming were deduced from the DNA. The sample contains around 29,000 clones, 85% to 90% of which appear only once. The entry originates in a study of blood T cell repertoires in COVID-19. Study overall: Samples taken during acute and convalescent COVID-19 were collected in the United States, Italy and Spain. Sources were T cells, B-cell-depleted T cells, or PBMCs; the material itself was cDNA or gDNA.

The CDR3 is 12 amino acids. Trimming stripped 3 bases from V and 7 bases from J, with 12 bases between. The germline CDR1 and CDR2 sequences are DFQATT and SNEGSKA (reference sequence). The receptor was isolated from an older woman with active COVID-19. V is TRBV20-1 and J is TRBJ1-1, with a weak D call TRBD1 (5 bases). The sample was peripheral blood. CDR3 sequence reads: CSASRDLGEAFF. CDR3 sequence (DNA): TGCAGTGCTAGTCGGGACTTGGGTGAAGCTTTCTTT.